The T cell receptor (beta chain) described here comes from a study of monozygotic twins with inflammatory bowel disease. Study results and limitations: Support for any single strong IBD-associated signal or clonotype was not found.

In the case of this clonotype: Its matching antigen is unknown.

CDR3 size: 12 residues. Germline CDR1 GTSNPN, CDR2 SVGIG (reference sequence). TCRdb re-called the 5' RACE reads, yielding one record per CDR3 amino acid sequence without DNA. The table for this sample gives around 220,000 distinct CDR3 sequences. The TCR was taken from a human donor with ulcerative colitis or Crohn's disease, or a healthy co-twin of an affected twin (not recorded which). Sequenced: blood. This chain connects TRBV30 to TRBJ1-1; without DNA, the TCRdb call of TRBD1 cannot be checked. The CDR3 protein is CAWGGQITEAFF.